The 32 T cell receptor beta chains listed next were all sequenced from one sample in a study of blood T cell repertoires in COVID-19. The repertoire was sequenced with immunoSEQ multiplex PCR; TCRdb's copy has only in-frame clones and lacks some. This table has about 330,000 clones, over 75% appearing once. Specimen: PBMCs or T cells enriched from blood (not recorded which). These receptors came from a man aged 30-40 years who had recovered from COVID-19.

The sample holds one count of this clone. The rearrangement uses TRBV10-3 and TRBJ1-1, with 9 bases that match TRBD1. The J segment lost 4 bases and the V segment lost 7 bases, leaving 4 bases of the junction unmatched. CDR1 is ENHRY and CDR2 is SYGVKD in the germline V gene. The CDR3 spans 13 residues. The CDR3 region is CAIKGTGSTEAFF. The CDR3 DNA sequence: TGTGCCATCAAGGGGACAGGGAGCACTGAAGCTTTCTTT.

This clone appeared once. The chain joins TRBV5-1 to TRBJ1-3; D perhaps matches TRBD1 (5 bases). V lost 4 bases, J lost 2 bases, and 10 bases lay in between. The germline V gene has CDR1 SGHRS and CDR2 YFSETQ. This CDR3 is built from 14 residues. CDR3 sequence (DNA): TGCGCCAGCAGCCCCGGGGGTACTGGAAACACCATATATTTT. Its translation is CASSPGGTGNTIYF.

The rearrangement joins TRBV6-5 to TRBJ1-5; weak D call: TRBD1 (6 bases). V shed 6 bases and J shed 7 bases, with 13 bases lying between them. There are 13 residues in the CDR3. The germline V gene encodes CDR1 MNHEY and CDR2 SVGAGI. The CDR3 loop reads CASRPTGQQPQHF. The CDR3 nucleotides read TGTGCCAGCAGGCCTACAGGGCAACAGCCCCAGCATTTT.

The chain carries TRBV19 and TRBJ1-6; D remains unclear. This CDR3 is 16 amino acids long. Trimming cost V 1 base and J 4 bases, with 11 bases left between them. The V gene's germline CDR1 is LNHDA and CDR2 SQIVND (reference sequence). CDR3 DNA: TGTGCCAGTAGTATAGGGGCGCAGTTATATAATTCACCCCTCCACTTT. This translates into CASSIGAQLYNSPLHF.

This sequence joins TRBV18 and TRBJ2-3, with 7 bases aligning to TRBD1. Germline loops: CDR1 KGHSH, CDR2 LQKENI. J gave up 3 bases and V 4 bases, and 7 bases lay outside the gene matches. The CDR3 loop spans 15 amino acids. CDR3 residues: CASSQTGRGTDTQYF. CDR3 coding DNA: TGTGCCAGCTCACAGACAGGGAGAGGGACAGATACGCAGTATTTT.

This chain links TRBV11-3 with TRBJ1-1, with TRBD1 matching over 7 bases. The germline V gene has CDR1 SGHNT and CDR2 YENEEA. The length of the CDR3 is 14 residues. Trimming cost V 3 bases and J 7 bases; bases outside gene matches: 8. The DNA of the CDR3 is TGTGCCAGCAGCTTGGACACAGGGGCTGGTGAAGCTTTCTTT. This translates into CASSLDTGAGEAFF.

This chain connects TRBV14 to TRBJ1-6; TRBD1 might be the D (5 bases). Trimming pared 2 bases from V and 5 bases from J, leaving 16 bases between. The germline gives CDR1 SGHDN, CDR2 FVKESK. This CDR3 has 17 amino acids. For the CDR3, the DNA is TGTGCCAGCAGCCAACTACACGGGACTGCCAATAATTCACCCCTCCACTTT. Protein sequence: CASSQLHGTANNSPLHF.

The V call is TRBV4-2, the J call TRBJ2-1; D is undetermined. The CDR3 extends over 18 amino acids. Trimming left V 0 bases short and J 9 bases short, with 24 bases between. CDR1 is LGHNA and CDR2 is YNFKEQ in the germline V gene. The CDR3 nucleotides read TGTGCCAGCAGCCAAGAAATTGGTTTGGGTACAGATCCAGGTGAGCAGTTCTTC. Translation gives CASSQEIGLGTDPGEQFF.

The CDR3 sequence: CASSLWETSFYNEQFF. In nucleotides, the CDR3 is TGTGCCAGCAGCCTATGGGAGACGAGTTTTTACAATGAGCAGTTCTTC. The V call is TRBV7-8, the J call TRBJ2-1; a weak D match, TRBD2 (5 bases). V lost 5 bases to trimming and J lost 4 bases, with 18 bases between them. The CDR3 loop spans 16 amino acids. Germline V gene data show CDR1 as SGHVS and CDR2 as FQNEAQ. Filled out from reference TRBV7-8 and TRBJ2-1, the complete variable domain reads GAGVSQSPRYKVAKRGQDVALRCDPISGHVSLFWYQQALGQGPEFLTYFQNEAQLDKSGLPSDRFFAERPEGSVSTLKIQRTQQEDSAVYLCASSLWETSFYNEQFFGPGTRLTVL.

V gene TRBV28 combines with J gene TRBJ1-6, with unresolved D. The germline V gene encodes CDR1 MDHEN and CDR2 SYDVKM. There are 13 residues in the CDR3. Trimming took off 7 bases at V and 7 bases at J, with 11 bases between the two ends. CDR3 DNA: TGTGCCAGCACCCTCACGAGGAATTCACCCCTCCACTTT. As protein: CASTLTRNSPLHF.

Details on this clone: The junction and the germline gene differ at one end; a read error may be behind it. V gene TRBV6-1 combines with J gene TRBJ1-1, with D perhaps TRBD1 (5 bases). Germline CDR1 and CDR2: MNHNS and SASEGT. The CDR3 is 11 amino acids. DNA of the CDR3: TGTGCCAGCAGTGATCGGAGACAGATACTTTTT. Amino acid sequence: CASSDRRQILF.

V is TRBV7-3 and J is TRBJ2-3; D is undetermined. V was pared by 3 bases and J by 2 bases, with 6 bases between. This CDR3 has 13 residues. Germline V gene sequence: CDR1 SGHTA, CDR2 FQGTGA. The CDR3 sequence is CASSFRPTDTQYF. The CDR3 nucleotides are TGTGCCAGCAGCTTTCGTCCCACAGATACGCAGTATTTT.

V gene TRBV24-1 combines with J gene TRBJ2-5; perhaps TRBD2 as D (6 bases). Trimming pared 3 bases from V and 2 bases from J, leaving 6 bases between. The CDR3 length is 13 residues. Germline lookup yields CDR1 KGHDR and CDR2 SFDVKD. The CDR3 nucleotides are TGTGCCACCAGTGATCTAGCGCAAGAGACCCAGTACTTC. Its translation is CATSDLAQETQYF.

The chain has TRBV6-4 and TRBJ1-6, with D maybe TRBD1 (6 bases). Per the germline V gene, CDR1 is MRHNA and CDR2 is SNTAGT. CDR3 length equals 14 residues. The ends were cut back, 4 bases at V and 5 bases at J, with 9 bases in the middle. The CDR3 spells CASSAGADNSPLHF. CDR3 DNA: TGTGCCAGCAGTGCAGGGGCTGATAATTCACCCCTCCACTTT.

The rearrangement uses TRBV28 and TRBJ1-2; the D gene is possibly TRBD1 (5 bases). The V gene lost 2 bases and the J gene lost 4 bases, with 14 bases spanning the gap. CDR1 is MDHEN, CDR2 SYDVKM, per germline. This CDR3 comprises 15 residues. In nucleotides, the CDR3 is TGTGCCAGCAGTTTACCCCCAGGGCTGGGCTATGGCTACACCTTC. Its translation is CASSLPPGLGYGYTF.

This rearrangement joins TRBV24-1 to TRBJ1-5, with no clear D. The CDR3 consists of 15 residues. Germline V gives CDR1 KGHDR, CDR2 SFDVKD. The V end lost 2 bases, the J end lost 0 bases, and 7 bases lay between the germline ends. This chain's CDR3 is CATSDSADSNQPQHF. CDR3 nucleotide sequence: TGTGCCACCAGTGATTCGGCGGATAGCAATCAGCCCCAGCATTTT.

The chain carries TRBV27 and TRBJ1-6, with 7 bases aligning to TRBD1. Germline V gene lookup returns CDR1 MNHEY and CDR2 SMNVEV (reference sequence). There are 14 residues in the CDR3. J was trimmed by 14 bases and V by 2 bases; bases with no gene match: 9. CDR3 coding DNA: TGTGCCAGCAGTTTACGAGGGGGCGAAAGGTCCCTCCACTTT. It encodes CASSLRGGERSLHF.

This clone has just a few counts. V usage is TRBV5-6 and J usage is TRBJ1-5; D might be TRBD1 (6 bases). The germline CDR1 and CDR2 sequences are SGHDT and YYEEEE. V lost 4 bases, J lost 1 base, and 9 bases lay in between. The CDR3 covers 14 residues. CDR3 coding DNA: TGTGCCAGCAGCCAGGGGAACAGCAATCAGCCCCAGCATTTT. Amino acid sequence: CASSQGNSNQPQHF.

The chain uses TRBV5-1 and TRBJ1-2, with 7 bases that match TRBD1. The CDR3 runs to 13 residues. CDR1 SGHRS and CDR2 YFSETQ come from the germline V gene. The V gene end was trimmed by 5 bases and the J gene end by 10 bases; junction bases not matched to a gene: 11. The CDR3 DNA reads TGCGCCAGCAGTGTCGACAGGGCAGGAGACTACACCTTC. Translation: CASSVDRAGDYTF.

This chain joins TRBV5-8 and TRBJ2-1; 8 nucleotides agree with TRBD2. The CDR3 spans 16 residues. Germline CDR1 and CDR2: SGHTS and YDEGEE. V shed 1 base, J shed 1 base, and the junction held 4 bases outside the gene matches. The CDR3, as DNA: TGTGCCAGCAGCTTGTTCGGGAGGGGGTCCTACAATGAGCAGTTCTTC. The encoded protein is CASSLFGRGSYNEQFF.

The CDR3 DNA follows: TGTGCCAGCAGTTCCCGGTTAGGGACAGGGGTTTTCGAGCAGTACTTC. Amino acids: CASSSRLGTGVFEQYF. The chain carries TRBV6-5 and TRBJ2-7; TRBD1 matches at 10 bases. The CDR3 totals 16 residues. Germline lookup yields CDR1 MNHEY and CDR2 SVGAGI. V dropped 4 bases and J dropped 6; count of bases not matched to a gene: 12.

A remark on this clone: One junction end disagrees with the germline gene, perhaps due to a read error. The chain is built from TRBV9 and TRBJ2-3, with 8 bases matching TRBD1. CDR3 length equals 15 residues. Germline CDR1 SGDLS, CDR2 YYNGEE. CDR3 protein: CTSSLGTGDTDTQYF. In nucleotides, the CDR3 is TGTACCAGCAGTCTTGGGACAGGAGACACAGATACGCAGTATTTT.

This sequence joins TRBV30 and TRBJ1-5; 9 positions agree with TRBD1. V lost 3 bases to trimming and J lost 3 bases; unmatched junction nucleotides: 3. The CDR3 sequence is 14 residues long. Germline-derived CDR1 and CDR2 are GTSNPN and SVGIG (reference sequence). Here the CDR3 DNA reads TGTGCCTGGAGCCACAGGGGGCTCAATCAGCCCCAGCATTTT. Its protein is CAWSHRGLNQPQHF.

CDR3 coding DNA: TGTGCCAGTAGTCCATTCTACAGGGAGCCCTACGAGCAGTACTTC. It translates to CASSPFYREPYEQYF. The genes are TRBV19 and TRBJ2-7, with D possibly being TRBD1 (6 bases). The V and J ends lost 5 bases and 2 bases respectively, with 16 bases between them. Germline V gene lookup returns CDR1 LNHDA and CDR2 SQIVND (reference sequence). There are 15 residues in the CDR3. The whole variable domain, remainder taken from reference TRBV19 and TRBJ2-7, is DGGITQSPKYLFRKEGQNVTLSCEQNLNHDAMYWYRQDPGQGLRLIYYSQIVNDFQKGDIAEGYSVSREKKESFPLTVTSAQKNPTAFYLCASSPFYREPYEQYFGPGTRLTVT.

V gene TRBV3-1 (or the pseudogene TRBV3-2) combines with J gene TRBJ1-6; weak D call: TRBD1 (5 bases). The V gene lost 2 bases and the J gene lost 6 bases, with 14 bases spanning the gap. The CDR3 extends over 16 amino acids. CDR1 and CDR2 from the germline V gene are LGHDT and YNNKEL (reference sequence). The DNA of the CDR3 is TGTGCCAGCAGCCAAAGTATTACAGGCATTAATTCACCCCTCCACTTT. This sequence encodes CASSQSITGINSPLHF.

V and J are TRBV7-9 and TRBJ2-2, with D possibly TRBD1 on 5 matching bases. Germline V lookup: CDR1 SEHNR, CDR2 FQNEAQ (reference sequence). This CDR3 is built from 16 residues. V shed 4 bases and J shed 4 bases, with 16 bases lying between them. For the CDR3, the DNA is TGTGCCAGCAGCTCCTACAGGACCCAGTTCACCGGGGAGCTGTTTTTT. Translating it yields CASSSYRTQFTGELFF.

In DNA, the CDR3 is TGTGCCAGCAGAAACAGTATCACCCAGTACTTC. As protein: CASRNSITQYF. J is TRBJ2-5 and V is TRBV28; D unresolved. Per the germline V gene, CDR1 is MDHEN and CDR2 is SYDVKM. Trimming pared 6 bases from V and 8 bases from J, leaving 10 bases between. The CDR3 has 11 residues.

The V and J genes are TRBV27 and TRBJ2-7; TRBD1 agrees at 8 bases. J lost 4 bases, V lost 5 bases, and 7 bases had no gene match. The CDR3 sequence is 14 residues long. CDR1 and CDR2 (germline): MNHEY, SMNVEV (reference sequence). This chain's CDR3 is CASSPRTGKYEQYF. CDR3 DNA: TGTGCCAGCAGTCCCAGGACAGGGAAGTACGAGCAGTACTTC.

The chain recombines TRBV12-5 with TRBJ2-2; 10 positions match TRBD1. V lost 2 bases, J lost 2 bases, and 2 bases stayed unmatched. From germline, CDR1 is LGHNT and CDR2 FRNRAP. The CDR3 is 16 residues long. CDR3 protein: CASGLRTGGNTGELFF. For the CDR3, the DNA is TGTGCTAGTGGTTTGCGGACAGGGGGAAACACCGGGGAGCTGTTTTTT.

The rearrangement uses TRBV9 and TRBJ2-1; tentatively, D is TRBD2 (5 bases). V was shortened by 0 bases and J by 8 bases, with 21 bases between the two germline ends. There are 17 residues in the CDR3. The germline V gene has CDR1 SGDLS and CDR2 YYNGEE. The CDR3 nucleotides are TGTGCCAGCAGCGTAGGCGTCGGCAGGACTTACATGGATGAGCAGTTCTTC. Its protein is CASSVGVGRTYMDEQFF.

J is TRBJ1-4 and V is TRBV6-5, with 11 bases that match TRBD1. With 6 bases clipped from V and 8 bases from J, the junction kept 5 bases outside the gene matches. Germline CDR1 reads MNHEY; CDR2 reads SVGAGI. This CDR3 comprises 14 residues. CDR3 sequence reads: CASRVRDRGEKLFF. The CDR3 nucleotides are TGTGCCAGCAGAGTTCGGGACAGGGGGGAAAAACTGTTTTTT.

J is TRBJ1-4 and V is TRBV28; 10 bases agree with TRBD1. With V trimmed by 0 bases and J by 8 bases, 3 bases remained unmatched. Germline lookup yields CDR1 MDHEN and CDR2 SYDVKM. This CDR3 has 15 residues. CDR3 region: CASSLWTGGEEKLFF. DNA of the CDR3: TGTGCCAGCAGTTTATGGACAGGGGGCGAAGAAAAACTGTTTTTT.